Here is one T cell receptor beta chain with its context. The antigen is unknown. The TCR beta profiling, which covered VDJ combination and CDR3 sequence, was carried out using genomic DNA as the template. A single record per CDR3 protein comes from TCRdb applying MiXCR to the reads. The sample lists fewer than 200,000 distinct CDR3 sequences, 50% to 75% occurring once. These data are taken from a study of CD8+CD57+ T cells in acquired aplastic anemia. Study results and limitations: Around 27 sequences, all CD8+ CDR3, were shared between patients and controls. With respect to CD8+ Simpson's diversity, patients and controls did not differ significantly.

Per the germline V gene, CDR1 is SGHAT and CDR2 is FQDESV (reference sequence). V shed 3 bases and J shed 2 bases, with 14 bases lying between them. This CDR3 has 15 residues. What was sequenced was sorted CD4+, CD8+, or CD8+CD57+ T cells (not recorded which) from PBMCs. The chain joins TRBV11-1 to TRBJ2-7, with D perhaps matching TRBD1 (5 bases). The clonotype originates from a human donor in good health. The CDR3 bases are TGTGCCAGCAGCTTGGTCGGCCAGGGCCCCTACGAGCAGTACTTC. Its protein is CASSLVGQGPYEQYF.